This T cell receptor (beta chain) was retrieved from a study of blood T cells in healthy people across ages. Then a second PCR, running roughly 6 to 12 cycles, was carried out with a sample-barcoded 5' primer and a J-beta primer mix. TCRdb redid the calling of the 5' RACE reads with MiXCR, one entry per CDR3 protein. The sample shows 600,000 to 850,000 distinct CDR3 sequences, roughly 41% of them seen only once. The germline CDR1 and CDR2 sequences are SGHTA and FQGNSA. This CDR3 has 15 amino acids. V gave up 1 base and J gave up 6 bases, with 13 bases separating them. The J gene is TRBJ2-1, the V gene TRBV7-2, with D tentatively TRBD2 (6 bases). The clonotype comes from an older woman in good health. The specimen was blood. CDR3 protein: CASSLDGGLGNEQFF. DNA for the CDR3: TGTGCCAGCAGCTTAGATGGGGGGTTGGGCAATGAGCAGTTCTTC.